Below are 15 T cell receptor beta chains sequenced from a single sample in a study of OX40 agonist ivuxolimab in advanced cancers. Data came from immunoSEQ multiplex PCR; TCRdb stores just in-frame clones and leaves some out. In the table there are tens of thousands of clones, about 85% of which are singletons. Sequencing was performed on CD4+ or CD8+ T cells sorted from blood, taken in a trial of the OX40 agonist ivuxolimab. The receptor set was obtained from an adult with an advanced solid tumor such as melanoma, head and neck, liver or kidney cancer.

As DNA, the CDR3 is TGTGCCAGCAGGGGACAGGGGGAAGAAAAACTGTTTTTT. Its protein product is CASRGQGEEKLFF. The chain is built from TRBV6-5 and TRBJ1-4; 11 nucleotides match TRBD1. Germline V CDR1 and CDR2: MNHEY, SVGAGI. V was clipped by 6 bases and J by 8 bases; unmatched bases: 2. The CDR3 extends over 13 amino acids.

The chain combines TRBV6-1 with TRBJ2-5; the D gene is possibly TRBD1 (5 bases). The germline CDR1 and CDR2 sequences are MNHNS and SASEGT. CDR3 size: 14 residues. Trimming took 8 bases from V and 5 from J, leaving 18 bases between them. Here the CDR3 DNA reads TGTGCCAGCGGAGAGACAGCCACACGGGAGACCCAGTACTTC. This sequence encodes CASGETATRETQYF.

The chain carries TRBV27 and TRBJ1-2; D ambiguous. The CDR3 totals 15 residues. V lost 5 bases to trimming and J lost 0 bases, with 13 bases between them. Germline-derived CDR1 and CDR2 are MNHEY and SMNVEV (reference sequence). CDR3 region: CASSLRVGTNYGYTF. CDR3 bases: TGTGCCAGCAGTCTGAGGGTGGGTACTAACTATGGCTACACCTTC.

This chain links TRBV2 with TRBJ1-6; maybe TRBD1 (6 bases). The CDR3 is made up of 14 amino acids. V was trimmed by 7 bases and J by 4 bases, leaving 11 bases between them. In germline, CDR1 is SNHLY, CDR2 FYNNEI. Here the CDR3 reads CASIRGGYNSPLHF. As DNA, the CDR3 is TGTGCCAGCATCAGGGGAGGGTATAATTCACCCCTCCACTTT.

The chain carries TRBV13 and TRBJ2-5; 7 bases line up with TRBD2. Germline V gives CDR1 PRHDT, CDR2 FYEKMQ (reference sequence). The CDR3 consists of 13 residues. V gave up 5 bases and J gave up 2 bases; unmatched junction bases: 2. DNA for the CDR3: TGTGCCAGCAGCCTGGGGGGGCAAGAGACCCAGTACTTC. Protein: CASSLGGQETQYF.

On this clone itself: Other nucleotide sequences in the sample specify the same CDR3. The V call is TRBV14, the J call TRBJ1-2, with unresolved D. Trimming took 0 bases from V and 4 from J, leaving 6 bases between them. The CDR3 loop spans 13 amino acids. Germline loops: CDR1 SGHDN, CDR2 FVKESK. CDR3 coding DNA: TGTGCCAGCAGCCAAGACTTTGTCTATGGCTACACCTTC. Translated, it gives CASSQDFVYGYTF.

The chain combines TRBV11-2 with TRBJ2-7; possible D gene TRBD2, 5 bases. The CDR3 covers 16 residues. Germline V gene sequence: CDR1 SGHAT, CDR2 FQNNGV. The V gene lost 4 bases and the J gene lost 2 bases, with 18 bases spanning the gap. In nucleotides, the CDR3 is TGTGCCAGCAGCTCCGTCTCAGGAAAGCGGACCTACGAGCAGTACTTC. Amino acids: CASSSVSGKRTYEQYF.

The chain employs TRBV6-6 and TRBJ1-2; possible D gene TRBD1, 6 bases. From germline, CDR1 is MNHNY and CDR2 SVGAGI (reference sequence). The CDR3 runs to 15 residues. Trimming took 8 bases from V and 8 from J, leaving 24 bases between them. The CDR3 bases are TGTGCCAGCGGGGACACCGGAACCAACCAGAACGGCTACACCTTC. Translation: CASGDTGTNQNGYTF.

This clone was observed a single time. V usage is TRBV5-1 and J usage is TRBJ2-1, with TRBD2 matching over 10 bases. V was clipped by 5 bases and J by 6 bases; unmatched bases: 8. Germline lookup yields CDR1 SGHRS and CDR2 YFSETQ. This CDR3 is built from 15 residues. The CDR3 DNA is TGCGCCAGCAGTTCCGGGACTAGCGCCATCAATGAGCAGTTCTTC. It yields the protein CASSSGTSAINEQFF.

As for this clone: Other DNA sequences from this sample encode an identical CDR3 as well. The V and J genes are TRBV7-2 and TRBJ1-5; weak D call: TRBD1 (6 bases). The CDR3 loop spans 13 amino acids. From germline, CDR1 is SGHTA and CDR2 FQGNSA. V was trimmed by 5 bases and J by 4 bases, leaving 9 bases between them. The CDR3 DNA is TGTGCCAGCAGCCCCCAGGGGAATCAGCCCCAGCATTTT. Encoded protein: CASSPQGNQPQHF.

Only one count was recorded for this clone. V is TRBV4-3 and J is TRBJ1-5; no firm D call. Trimming pared 2 bases from V and 0 bases from J, leaving 8 bases between. CDR1 and CDR2 from the germline V gene are LGHNA and YSLEER. The length of the CDR3 is 15 residues. The CDR3 nucleotides read TGCGCCAGCAGCCAATCCCAGGCTAGCAATCAGCCCCAGCATTTT. The encoded protein is CASSQSQASNQPQHF.

In this sample, this clone turned up once. The chain recombines TRBV11-2 with TRBJ2-1, with TRBD1 matching over 9 bases. The CDR3 is 15 amino acids. CDR1 and CDR2 (germline): SGHAT, FQNNGV. Trimming took 5 bases from V and 5 from J; bases not matched to a gene: 7. This CDR3 reads CASSRWTGANNEQFF. DNA for the CDR3: TGTGCCAGCAGCCGTTGGACAGGGGCGAACAATGAGCAGTTCTTC. Based on the CDR3 plus reference TRBV11-2 and TRBJ2-1, the full variable domain is EAGVAQSPRYKIIEKRQSVAFWCNPISGHATLYWYQQILGQGPKLLIQFQNNGVVDDSQLPKDRFSAERLKGVDSTLKIQPAKLEDSAVYLCASSRWTGANNEQFFGPGTRLTVL.

J is TRBJ1-1 and V is TRBV6-6; D perhaps matches TRBD1 (6 bases). Per germline, CDR1 MNHNY and CDR2 SVGAGI (reference sequence). The CDR3 covers 14 residues. Trimming took 10 bases from V and 1 from J, leaving 16 bases between them. The CDR3 reads CATKQGSWNTEAFF. CDR3 nucleotides: TGTGCCACTAAGCAGGGGTCTTGGAACACTGAAGCTTTCTTT.

This chain uses TRBV28 with TRBJ1-5; D not resolved. The length of the CDR3 is 16 residues. Per germline, CDR1 MDHEN and CDR2 SYDVKM. V was pared by 5 bases and J by 2 bases, with 16 bases between. CDR3 amino acids: CASSPRRAGGNQPQHF. Here the CDR3 DNA reads TGTGCCAGCAGTCCTAGAAGGGCCGGAGGCAATCAGCCCCAGCATTTT.

V and J are TRBV7-6 and TRBJ1-2; D not resolved. CDR1 and CDR2 (germline): SGHVS, FNYEAQ. This CDR3 comprises 15 residues. V lost 6 bases and J 4 bases, leaving 18 bases between the germline ends. The DNA of the CDR3 is TGTGCCAGCAGTAACGGTATGGGTGGGGTCTATGGCTACACCTTC. Translation gives CASSNGMGGVYGYTF.